This is a list of T cell receptor beta chains from one sample in a study of early stage breast cancer tumors. TCRdb's table, derived via immunoSEQ multiplex PCR, lists solely in-frame clones and lacks some. The sample has tens of thousands of clones, approximately 69% seen once; the top ten hold about 6.8%. The material sequenced was blood. The receptors come from a person aged 55 to 75 with breast cancer. Both conserved end residues are part of each CDR3. A D gene is named only where the DNA matches it firmly. Clone size is stated in some rows and not others, as once, few, many or a class when expanded.

abundance | j_gene | len | d_gene | v_gene | CDR3nt | CDR3aa
. | TRBJ1-2 | 14 | . | TRBV2 | TGTGCCAGCAGTCCAAGACAGATAAACTATGGCTACACCTTC | CASSPRQINYGYTF
. | TRBJ1-2 | 15 | . | TRBV5-1 | TGCGCCAGCAGCTACGGTCCGGCCCCTAACTATGGCTACACCTTC | CASSYGPAPNYGYTF
. | TRBJ1-2 | 16 | . | TRBV28 | TGTGCCAGCAGTTTATCAATACAAGGCGGAATTCGTAGCTACACCTTC | CASSLSIQGGIRSYTF
. | TRBJ1-2 | 11 | . | TRBV20-1 | TGCAGTGCTAACCAGAACTATGGCTACACCTTC | CSANQNYGYTF
. | TRBJ1-1 | 12 | . | TRBV6-1 | TGTGCCAGCAGTCTGACTCGGCTTGAAGCTTTCTTT | CASSLTRLEAFF
. | TRBJ1-6 | 11 | . | TRBV6-1 | TGTGCCACCATCCTCGATTCACCCCTCCACTTT | CATILDSPLHF
. | TRBJ2-3 | 15 | TRBD1 | TRBV10-3 | TGTGCCAGCAGGGGGACAGGGGCGGCGACAGATACGCAGTATTTT | CASRGTGAATDTQYF
. | TRBJ1-3 | 15 | . | TRBV15 | TGTGCCACCAGCAGAGTCCGGAGCTCTGGAAACACCATATATTTT | CATSRVRSSGNTIYF
. | TRBJ1-1 | 17 | TRBD1 | TRBV12-5 | TGTGCTAGTGGTTTGGGCGGACAGGCACGGATGAACACTGAAGCTTTCTTT | CASGLGGQARMNTEAFF
. | TRBJ1-5 | 15 | . | TRBV6-6 | TGTGCCAGCACCAGGGACGGGGTCCCCAATCAGCCCCAGCATTTT | CASTRDGVPNQPQHF
. | TRBJ1-4 | 14 | . | TRBV18 | TGTGCCAGCTCACCTAACAGGGAGGGTGAAAAACTGTTTTTT | CASSPNREGEKLFF
. | TRBJ1-5 | 17 | TRBD1 | TRBV4-1 | TGCGCCAGCAGCCCATATACAGGGGCAGGGGTTGGTCAGCCCCAGCATTTT | CASSPYTGAGVGQPQHF
. | TRBJ2-7 | 14 | TRBD2 | TRBV9 | TGTGCCAGCAGCATAGCGGGGCCTGACTACGAGCAGTACTTC | CASSIAGPDYEQYF
few | TRBJ2-5 | 12 | . | TRBV29-1 | TGCAGCGTTGTGTTAAACCAAGAGACCCAGTACTTC | CSVVLNQETQYF
. | TRBJ2-3 | 16 | TRBD2 | TRBV7-9 | TGTGCCAGCAGCCGCGGGGAGGGCCCTAGCACAGATACGCAGTATTTT | CASSRGEGPSTDTQYF
. | TRBJ2-7 | 13 | . | TRBV13 | TGTGCCAGCAGCTTAGGCGCTGGTAGCGAGCAGTACTTC | CASSLGAGSEQYF